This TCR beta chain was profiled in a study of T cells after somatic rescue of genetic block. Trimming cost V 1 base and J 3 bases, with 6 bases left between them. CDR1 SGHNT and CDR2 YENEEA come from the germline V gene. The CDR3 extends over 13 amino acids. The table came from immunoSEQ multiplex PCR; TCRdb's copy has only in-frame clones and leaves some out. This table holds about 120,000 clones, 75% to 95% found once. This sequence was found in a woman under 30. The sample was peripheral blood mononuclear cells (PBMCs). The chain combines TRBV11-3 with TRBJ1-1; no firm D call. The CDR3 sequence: CASSLGGDTEAFF. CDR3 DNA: TGTGCCAGCAGCTTAGGTGGGGACACTGAAGCTTTCTTT.